These 3 T cell receptor beta chains came from one sample sequenced in a study of T cell responses to AZD1222 COVID-19 vaccine. Measured with immunoSEQ multiplex PCR; TCRdb has only the in-frame clones, and not every one. The sample lists about 83,000 clones, about 82% occurring once. This sample comprised peripheral blood, obtained on day 0 of AZD1222 vaccination. Every receptor here comes from an adult in good health.

The chain is built from TRBV28 and TRBJ1-4, with 7 bases identical to TRBD1. CDR1 is MDHEN and CDR2 is SYDVKM in the germline V gene. The CDR3 covers 14 residues. V was clipped by 2 bases and J by 7 bases; unmatched bases: 4. The CDR3 DNA sequence: TGTGCCAGCAGTTTAGACAGGGTAATTGAAAAACTGTTTTTT. Translated: CASSLDRVIEKLFF.

The V gene is TRBV7-6, the J gene TRBJ2-3; unclear D gene. This CDR3 has 13 residues. Between the trimmed V and J ends, which lost 4 bases and 6 bases, there was a span of 11 bases. Germline V CDR1 and CDR2: SGHVS, FNYEAQ. The DNA for the CDR3 is TGTGCCAGCAGCTCAACTTATATGGATACGCAGTATTTT. Protein product: CASSSTYMDTQYF.

The chain joins TRBV11-2 to TRBJ2-5; maybe TRBD2 (5 bases). This CDR3 region has 14 residues. Trimming shortened V by 5 bases and J by 7 bases, and 17 bases separated the two germline ends. Germline CDR1 reads SGHAT; CDR2 reads FQNNGV. CDR3 nucleotides: TGTGCCAGCAGCCAGATTCCGGGATCTGGGACCCAGTACTTC. This sequence encodes CASSQIPGSGTQYF.